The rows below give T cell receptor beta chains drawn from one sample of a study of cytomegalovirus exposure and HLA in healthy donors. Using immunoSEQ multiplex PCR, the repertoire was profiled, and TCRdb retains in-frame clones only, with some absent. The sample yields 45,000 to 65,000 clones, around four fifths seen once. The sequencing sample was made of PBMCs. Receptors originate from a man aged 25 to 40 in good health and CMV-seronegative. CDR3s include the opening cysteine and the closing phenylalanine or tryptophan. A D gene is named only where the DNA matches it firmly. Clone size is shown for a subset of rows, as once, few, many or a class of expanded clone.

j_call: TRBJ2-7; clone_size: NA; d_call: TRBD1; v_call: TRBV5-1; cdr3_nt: TGCGCCAGCAGTAGACAGGGGGCATACGAGCAGTACTTC; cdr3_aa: CASSRQGAYEQYF
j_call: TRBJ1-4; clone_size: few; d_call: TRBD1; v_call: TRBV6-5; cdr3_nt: TGTGCCAGCAGTTACAACAGGGGAAATGAAAAACTGTTTTTT; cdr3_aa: CASSYNRGNEKLFF
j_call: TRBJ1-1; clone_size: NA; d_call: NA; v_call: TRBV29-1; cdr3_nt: TGCAGCGTTGAAAAAAGGTCCGTCGGGACTGAAGCTTTATTT; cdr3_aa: CSVEKRSVGTEALF
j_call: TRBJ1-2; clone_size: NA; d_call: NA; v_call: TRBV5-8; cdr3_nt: TGTGCCAGCAGCTTTGGGAGGACAAACTATGGCTACACCTTC; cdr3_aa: CASSFGRTNYGYTF
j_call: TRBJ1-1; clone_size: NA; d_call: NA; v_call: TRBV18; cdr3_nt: TGTGCCAGCTCACCACCTCCGGTCAGGGCGAACACTGAAGCTTTCTTT; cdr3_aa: CASSPPPVRANTEAFF
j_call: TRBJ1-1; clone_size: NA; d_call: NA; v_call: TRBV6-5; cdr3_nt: TGTGCCAGCAGTCACGAACAGGGCACTGAAGCTTTCTTT; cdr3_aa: CASSHEQGTEAFF
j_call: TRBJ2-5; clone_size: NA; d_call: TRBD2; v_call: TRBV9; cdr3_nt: TGTGCCAGCAGCGTAGTCGGGGGAGGGGTAGAGACCCAGTACTTC; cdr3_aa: CASSVVGGGVETQYF
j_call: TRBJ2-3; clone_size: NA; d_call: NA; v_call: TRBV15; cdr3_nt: TGTGCCACCAGCAGGGCCAATAGCGGCCGGGGGACAGATACGCAGTATTTT; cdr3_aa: CATSRANSGRGTDTQYF
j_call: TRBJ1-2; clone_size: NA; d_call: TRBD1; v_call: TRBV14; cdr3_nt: TGTGCCAGCAGCTTCAACAGGGGCCTCAATGGCTACACCTTC; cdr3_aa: CASSFNRGLNGYTF
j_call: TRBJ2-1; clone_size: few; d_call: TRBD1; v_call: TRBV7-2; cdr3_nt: TGTGCCAGCAGCTCACAGGGGTTGCCCTCCTACAATGAGCAGTTCTTC; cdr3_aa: CASSSQGLPSYNEQFF
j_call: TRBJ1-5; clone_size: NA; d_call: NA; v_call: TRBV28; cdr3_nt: TGTGCCAGCAGTTTAGGGGCACATCAGCCCCAGCATTTT; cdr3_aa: CASSLGAHQPQHF
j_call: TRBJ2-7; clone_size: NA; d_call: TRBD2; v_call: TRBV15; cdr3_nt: TGTGCCACCAGCAGAGGACTAGCGGGCTCCTACGAGCAGTACTTC; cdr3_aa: CATSRGLAGSYEQYF
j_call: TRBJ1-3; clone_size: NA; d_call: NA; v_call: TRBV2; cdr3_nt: TGTGCCAGCAGTGAACAGGGGTGGTCCTACTCTGGAAACACCATATATTTT; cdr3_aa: CASSEQGWSYSGNTIYF
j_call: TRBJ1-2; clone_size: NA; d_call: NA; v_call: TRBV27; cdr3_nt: TGTGCCAGCGTAGGGGTCGATGGCTACACCTTC; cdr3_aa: CASVGVDGYTF
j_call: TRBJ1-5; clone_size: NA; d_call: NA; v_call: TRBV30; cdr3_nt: TGTGCCTGGAGTGTAGGTACAGATTTTAGGCAGCCCCAGCATTTT; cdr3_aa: CAWSVGTDFRQPQHF
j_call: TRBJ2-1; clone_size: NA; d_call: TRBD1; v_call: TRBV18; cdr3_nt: TGTGCCAGCTCACCACGGGACAGGGGGCGCGACAATGAGCAGTTCTTC; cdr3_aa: CASSPRDRGRDNEQFF
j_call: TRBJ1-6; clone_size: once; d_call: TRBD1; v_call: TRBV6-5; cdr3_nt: TGTGCCAGCAGTTATCTGGGACAGAAGAATTCACCCCTCCACTTT; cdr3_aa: CASSYLGQKNSPLHF
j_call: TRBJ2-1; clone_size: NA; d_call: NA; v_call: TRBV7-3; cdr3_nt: TGTGCCAGCAGCTTAAGCCTCACAGGCCATGAGCAGTTCTTC; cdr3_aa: CASSLSLTGHEQFF
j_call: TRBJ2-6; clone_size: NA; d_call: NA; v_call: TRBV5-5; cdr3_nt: TGTGCCAGCAGCTTGGCGCGTGGGTCGCAGGGCTTCTCTGGGGCCAACGTCCTGACTTTC; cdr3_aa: CASSLARGSQGFSGANVLTF
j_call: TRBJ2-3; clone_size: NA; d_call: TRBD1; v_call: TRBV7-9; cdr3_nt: TGTGCCAGCAGCTTACCCGGGACAGGGTCCACAGATACGCAGTATTTT; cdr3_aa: CASSLPGTGSTDTQYF
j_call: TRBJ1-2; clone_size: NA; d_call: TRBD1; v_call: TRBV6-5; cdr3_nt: TGTGCCAGCAGTGGCCGACAGGGGATCTACACCTTC; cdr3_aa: CASSGRQGIYTF
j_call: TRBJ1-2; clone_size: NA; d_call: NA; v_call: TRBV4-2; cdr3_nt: TGTGCCAGCAGCCAAGATGGGACTGCCAACTATGGCTACACCTTC; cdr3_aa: CASSQDGTANYGYTF
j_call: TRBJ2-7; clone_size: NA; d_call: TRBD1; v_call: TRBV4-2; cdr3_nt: TGTGCCAGCAGCCAAGATCCAGGGGGCTCCTACGAGCAGTACTTC; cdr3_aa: CASSQDPGGSYEQYF
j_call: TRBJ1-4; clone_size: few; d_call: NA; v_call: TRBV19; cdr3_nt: TGTGCCAGTAGTAGCCAGTCTAATGAAAAACTGTTTTTT; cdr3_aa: CASSSQSNEKLFF